Listed here are 18 T cell receptor beta chains from one sample, sequenced in a study of T cell responses to AZD1222 COVID-19 vaccine. Clones were sequenced by immunoSEQ multiplex PCR, and TCRdb holds only the in-frame ones, with some missing. The table shows approximately 260,000 clones, with more than 80% occurring only once. The sequences come from peripheral blood, collected on day 0 of AZD1222 vaccination. The receptors originated from an adult in good health.

The count of this clone is one. The gene calls are TRBV14 and TRBJ2-2; TRBD1 is a possible D gene (6 bases). CDR3 length equals 14 residues. The germline CDR1 and CDR2 sequences are SGHDN and FVKESK. The V gene lost 4 bases and the J gene lost 6 bases, with 12 bases spanning the gap. In DNA, the CDR3 is TGTGCCAGCAGCCTAGGGGGATATGCCGGGGAGCTGTTTTTT. It encodes CASSLGGYAGELFF.

V gene TRBV5-4 combines with J gene TRBJ2-7, with 9 bases that match TRBD1. V lost 2 bases and J lost 5; bases outside the gene matches: 5. CDR1 and CDR2 from the germline V gene are SGHNT and YYREEE (reference sequence). There are 14 residues in the CDR3. The CDR3 DNA reads TGTGCCAGCAGCTTCGACAGGGGGAGGAACGAGCAGTACTTC. This sequence encodes CASSFDRGRNEQYF.

The chain recombines TRBV19 with TRBJ1-5; D remains ambiguous. The CDR3 runs 14 residues. CDR1 and CDR2 (germline): LNHDA, SQIVND (reference sequence). Trimming removed 10 bases at V and 0 bases at J, with 13 bases between. The CDR3 coding sequence is TGTGCCACCCAATGGGGAAATAGCAATCAGCCCCAGCATTTT. Translation gives CATQWGNSNQPQHF.

This rearrangement joins TRBV3-1 (or the pseudogene TRBV3-2) to TRBJ1-1; no clear D. The CDR3 length is 14 residues. Germline CDR1 reads LGHDT; CDR2 reads YNNKEL (reference sequence). Deletions cut 4 bases from V and 1 base from J, with 10 bases between. CDR3 coding DNA: TGTGCCAGCAGCCTGGCGCTGGGGAACACTGAAGCTTTCTTT. Encoded protein: CASSLALGNTEAFF.

J is TRBJ2-1 and V is TRBV15; 8 bases fit TRBD1. CDR1 is LNHNV and CDR2 is YYDKDF in the germline V gene (reference sequence). V trimming: 1 base; J trimming: 6 bases; junction bases outside the gene matches: 2. CDR3 length: 14 residues. The CDR3 nucleotides are TGTGCCACCAGCAGAGGGGACAGGCTCAATGAGCAGTTCTTC. Translation: CATSRGDRLNEQFF.

CDR3: CASGGGGTYEQYF. The DNA for the CDR3 is TGTGCCAGCGGGGGTGGCGGGACCTACGAGCAGTACTTC. The gene calls are TRBV6-5 and TRBJ2-7; maybe TRBD2 (6 bases). Trimming left V 8 bases short and J 2 bases short, with 13 bases between. Germline V gene sequence: CDR1 MNHEY, CDR2 SVGAGI. The CDR3 runs 13 residues.

This sequence joins TRBV19 and TRBJ2-5; D perhaps matches TRBD2 (7 bases). The V end was cut by 2 bases, the J end by 4 bases, with 11 bases between. Germline V gives CDR1 LNHDA, CDR2 SQIVND (reference sequence). This CDR3 comprises 14 residues. CDR3 sequence reads: CASSIRGAAETQYF. As DNA, the CDR3 is TGTGCCAGTAGTATACGGGGGGCGGCAGAGACCCAGTACTTC.

The chain combines TRBV2 with TRBJ2-3; 13 bases agree with TRBD2. The CDR3 is 17 amino acids. J was trimmed by 1 base and V by 7 bases; bases with no gene match: 8. Germline V lookup: CDR1 SNHLY, CDR2 FYNNEI. DNA of the CDR3: TGTGCCAGCACTAGAACCGGGACTAGCGGGGGCACAGATACGCAGTATTTT. Translating gives CASTRTGTSGGTDTQYF.

This sequence joins TRBV9 and TRBJ1-5; the D is unclear. Germline V gene sequence: CDR1 SGDLS, CDR2 YYNGEE. CDR3 size: 13 residues. Trimming removed 3 bases from V and 6 bases from J, with 10 bases in between. The CDR3 loop is CASSATLGQPQHF. The CDR3 DNA is TGTGCCAGCAGCGCTACCCTGGGTCAGCCCCAGCATTTT.

This chain uses TRBV6-2 or TRBV6-3 with TRBJ1-5; D possibly corresponds to TRBD1 (6 bases). CDR1 is MNHEY, CDR2 SVGEGT, per germline. Deletions cut 5 bases from V and 7 bases from J, with 15 bases between. The CDR3 consists of 14 residues. The CDR3 DNA sequence: TGTGCCAGCAGTCCCCCGAGGGACAAACAGCCCCAGCATTTT. Translation: CASSPPRDKQPQHF.

J is TRBJ2-3 and V is TRBV9, with D perhaps matching TRBD1 or TRBD2 (5 bases each). Trimming stripped 4 bases from V and 8 bases from J, with 14 bases between. Germline V gives CDR1 SGDLS, CDR2 YYNGEE. The CDR3 runs 13 residues. The CDR3 DNA follows: TGTGCCAGCAGCTTCACCGGGACGGGTACGCAGTATTTT. The encoded protein is CASSFTGTGTQYF.

This chain uses TRBV4-1 with TRBJ2-3, with TRBD1 matching over 8 bases. The CDR3 runs 19 residues. J was trimmed by 0 bases and V by 1 base; bases with no gene match: 12. Germline loops: CDR1 MGHRA, CDR2 YSYEKL. The DNA of the CDR3 is TGCGCCAGCAGCCAAGTTTTGGGGACAGGTCTTTCTAGCACAGATACGCAGTATTTT. This sequence encodes CASSQVLGTGLSSTDTQYF.

The chain has TRBV3-1 (or the pseudogene TRBV3-2) and TRBJ2-7; 9 bases match TRBD1. This CDR3 is built from 14 residues. With 4 bases clipped from V and 3 bases from J, the junction kept 4 bases outside the gene matches. Germline V gene lookup returns CDR1 LGHDT and CDR2 YNNKEL (reference sequence). The CDR3: CASSPATGGYEQYF. CDR3 in DNA: TGTGCCAGCAGCCCAGCGACAGGGGGCTACGAGCAGTACTTC.

This rearrangement joins TRBV28 to TRBJ1-2; 7 bases fit TRBD1. CDR3 size: 14 residues. V gave up 6 bases and J gave up 4 bases; unmatched junction bases: 8. The germline V gene has CDR1 MDHEN and CDR2 SYDVKM. The CDR3 DNA follows: TGTGCCAGCAGCATGACCGCAGGGGGCTATGGCTACACCTTC. It codes for CASSMTAGGYGYTF.

The chain is built from TRBV6-2 or TRBV6-3 and TRBJ1-2, with D unclear. In germline, CDR1 is MNHEY, CDR2 SVGEGT. The CDR3 contains 13 residues. V lost 3 bases, J lost 8 bases, and 13 bases lay in between. Here the CDR3 reads CASSYLGVGGYTF. CDR3 DNA: TGTGCCAGCAGTTATCTGGGAGTAGGAGGCTACACCTTC.

The gene calls are TRBV12-3 or TRBV12-4 and TRBJ1-5, with D unresolved. Trimming took off 7 bases at V and 1 base at J, with 8 bases between the two ends. The CDR3 spans 13 residues. The chain's CDR3 is CASTWGSNQPQHF. DNA of the CDR3: TGTGCCAGCACCTGGGGAAGCAATCAGCCCCAGCATTTT.

The J gene is TRBJ2-1, the V gene TRBV4-1, with 10 positions matching TRBD2. Trimming cost V 2 bases and J 5 bases; bases outside gene matches: 3. Germline CDR1 and CDR2: MGHRA and YSYEKL. The CDR3 runs 15 residues. In nucleotides, the CDR3 is TGCGCCAGCAGCCAAACTAGCGGGACCGACAATGAGCAGTTCTTC. Its protein product is CASSQTSGTDNEQFF.

The gene calls are TRBV10-2 and TRBJ2-5, with a weak D call TRBD2 (5 bases). The CDR3 has 13 amino acids. Trimming took 5 bases from V and 5 from J, leaving 12 bases between them. Germline V lookup: CDR1 WSHSY, CDR2 SAAADI. In DNA form, the CDR3 reads TGCGCCAGCAGTTCCCTTCGCGGGGAGACCCAGTACTTC. It codes for CASSSLRGETQYF.